This T cell receptor (beta chain) was sequenced for a study of blood T cell repertoires in COVID-19. Whole-study context: Nucleic acid was either cDNA or gDNA, and it came from T cells, B-cell-depleted T cells, or PBMCs.

The ends lost 6 bases at V and 4 bases at J; junction bases unmatched: 10. CDR1 MNHEY and CDR2 SMNVEV come from the germline V gene (reference sequence). The CDR3 runs to 15 residues. In the authors' workflow: Cell counts per sample came from amplifying reference gene primers. Produced via immunoSEQ multiplex PCR; TCRdb's table is partial and in-frame only. For V, J and clone size, that table is used; D and trimming come from the DNA. The sample has roughly 130,000 clones, about 70% seen once; the top ten hold around 14%. The source is a man aged 80 or over with acute or convalescent COVID-19. The chain has TRBV27 and TRBJ1-2; 8 bases are shared with TRBD1. Sequences were obtained from peripheral blood. The CDR3 DNA sequence: TGTGCCAGCAGACCCCTTGGACAGGGTAGCTATGGCTACACCTTC. Encoded protein: CASRPLGQGSYGYTF.